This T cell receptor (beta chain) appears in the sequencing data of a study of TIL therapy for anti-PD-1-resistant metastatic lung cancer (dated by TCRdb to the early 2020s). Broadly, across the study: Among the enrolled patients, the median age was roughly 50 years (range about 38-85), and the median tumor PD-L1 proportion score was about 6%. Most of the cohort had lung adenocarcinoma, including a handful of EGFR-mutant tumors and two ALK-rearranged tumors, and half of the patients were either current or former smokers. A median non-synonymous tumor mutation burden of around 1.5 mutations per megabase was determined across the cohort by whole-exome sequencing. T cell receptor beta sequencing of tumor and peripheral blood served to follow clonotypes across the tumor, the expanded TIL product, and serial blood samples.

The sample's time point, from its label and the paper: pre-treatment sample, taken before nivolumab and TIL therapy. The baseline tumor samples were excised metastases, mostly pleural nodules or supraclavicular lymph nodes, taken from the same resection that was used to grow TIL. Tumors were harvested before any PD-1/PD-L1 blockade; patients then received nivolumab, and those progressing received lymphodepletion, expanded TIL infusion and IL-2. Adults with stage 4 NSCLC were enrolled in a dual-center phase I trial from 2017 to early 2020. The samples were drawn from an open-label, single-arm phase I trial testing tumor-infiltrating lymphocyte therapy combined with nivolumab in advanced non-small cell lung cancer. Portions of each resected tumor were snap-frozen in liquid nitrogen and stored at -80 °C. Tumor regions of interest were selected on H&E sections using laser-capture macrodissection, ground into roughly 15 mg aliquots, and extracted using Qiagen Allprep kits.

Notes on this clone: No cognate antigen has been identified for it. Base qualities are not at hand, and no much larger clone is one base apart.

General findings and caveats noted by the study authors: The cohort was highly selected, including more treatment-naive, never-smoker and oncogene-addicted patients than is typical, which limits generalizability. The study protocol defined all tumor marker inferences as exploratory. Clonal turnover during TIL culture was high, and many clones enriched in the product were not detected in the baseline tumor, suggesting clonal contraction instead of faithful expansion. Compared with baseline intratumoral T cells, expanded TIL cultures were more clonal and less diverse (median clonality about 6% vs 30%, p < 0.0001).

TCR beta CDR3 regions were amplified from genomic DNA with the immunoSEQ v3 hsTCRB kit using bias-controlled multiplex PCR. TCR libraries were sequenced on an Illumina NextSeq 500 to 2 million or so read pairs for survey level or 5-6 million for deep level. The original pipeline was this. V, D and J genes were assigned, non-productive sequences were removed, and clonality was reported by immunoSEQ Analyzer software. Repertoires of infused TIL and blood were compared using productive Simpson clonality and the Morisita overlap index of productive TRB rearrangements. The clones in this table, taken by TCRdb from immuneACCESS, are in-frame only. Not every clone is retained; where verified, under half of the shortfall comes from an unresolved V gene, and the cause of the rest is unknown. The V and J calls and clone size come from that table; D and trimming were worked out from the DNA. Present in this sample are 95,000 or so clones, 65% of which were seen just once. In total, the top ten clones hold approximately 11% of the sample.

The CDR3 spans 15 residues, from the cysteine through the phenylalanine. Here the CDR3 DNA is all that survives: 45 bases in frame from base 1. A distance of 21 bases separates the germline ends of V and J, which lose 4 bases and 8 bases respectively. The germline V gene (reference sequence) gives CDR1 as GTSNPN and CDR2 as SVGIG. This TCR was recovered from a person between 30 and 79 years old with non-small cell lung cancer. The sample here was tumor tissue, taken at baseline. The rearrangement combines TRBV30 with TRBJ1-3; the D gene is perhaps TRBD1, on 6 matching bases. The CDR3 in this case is CAWNRENNPFDTIYF. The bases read TGTGCCTGGAACAGGGAGAATAATCCATTCGACACCATATATTTT.